This T cell receptor beta chain was captured in a study of cytotoxic CD8 clonotypes in ibrutinib-treated CLL. Using immunoSEQ multiplex PCR, the repertoire was profiled, and TCRdb retains in-frame clones only, with some absent. The table shows some 130,000 clones, with 75% to 90% occurring only once. CDR3 length: 13 amino acids. The V end lost 0 bases, the J end lost 8 bases, and 13 bases lay between the germline ends. The germline V gene encodes CDR1 GTSNPN and CDR2 SVGIG (reference sequence). Study findings and constraints: Clonality (at baseline) was higher than in age-matched healthy donors and tracked circulating CD8+ T-cell counts.

As to this clone: The antigen is undetermined.

This receptor was obtained from a human donor with chronic lymphocytic leukemia. The sequenced sample was PBMCs, obtained after 24 months of ibrutinib treatment. The rearrangement links TRBV30 to TRBJ1-2; TRBD1 is a possible D gene (5 bases). Written as DNA, the CDR3 is TGTGCCTGGAGTGTTACAGGCCTTTTCGGCTACACCTTC. Its protein product is CAWSVTGLFGYTF.